What follows describes a single T cell receptor beta chain. The antigen this receptor binds is unknown. No much larger clone is present one base from it, and per-base qualities are unavailable. TCRbeta CDR3 regions were amplified from genomic DNA using the immunoSEQ Assay, a bias-controlled multiplex PCR. Per the source publication's procedure: Within the assay, amplification of reference gene primers was used to estimate how many nucleated cells each sample contained. Sequence reads were collapsed and filtered to measure the absolute abundance of every unique TCRbeta CDR3 rearrangement. Productive Simpson clonality was computed per sample as the square root of Simpson's diversity index over productive rearrangements. The immuneACCESS repertoire file appears here via TCRdb, limited to in-frame rearrangements. These files lack a portion of the clones; in checked studies, under half of the deficit traces to unresolved V genes, and the cause of the others is not known. Clonal size and the V and J genes are those of that table, whereas D and trimming came from the DNA. Recorded for this sample are more than 300,000 clones; roughly 90% of them occurred a single time. The ten largest clones capture about 6.7% of the sample.

The germline V gene specifies SGDLS as CDR1 and YYNGEE as CDR2. V loses 4 bases of germline sequence and J loses 1 base, and the interval between the two ends is 9 bases. Inclusive of the bounding cysteine and phenylalanine, the CDR3 is 14 residues long. Only the CDR3 portion is preserved as DNA: 42 bases, with reading frame beginning at the first base. This entry comes from a study of blood T cell repertoires in COVID-19 (dated by TCRdb to 2020 to 2021). About the investigation overall: The collaborator samples originated in the United States, Italy and Spain and spanned the acute and convalescent phases of COVID-19. The samples were drawn from two sources: the first 160 participants of the ongoing ImmuneRACE study, and 1,000 to 1,500 subjects contributed by 6 global collaborators. Where available, HLA class I and class II types were taken from metadata supplied by the sample provider and were not determined by assay-based typing. A de-identified subject ID, COVID-19 status, age in years and sex were almost always included in the sample metadata. Subjects who had been exposed to COVID-19, were actively infected with it, or had recovered from it provided the deeply sampled blood TCRbeta repertoires that made up the dataset. The material from the prospective study consisted of cDNA or gDNA derived from T cells, B-cell-depleted T cells, or PBMCs. The repertoires were released in a freely available public database intended as a resource for research on the immune response to SARS-CoV-2.

Study-wide findings and limitations: The amount of clinical and demographic metadata varied by source and participant and was provided uncurated.

One collaborating source in Seattle enrolled patients while the patients were actively infected and followed the patients over time throughout the course of disease. The collaborating institutions used their own protocols to collect whole blood in K2EDTA tubes. For TCRbeta analysis, collaborator samples were shipped as frozen whole blood, as isolated PBMCs, or as DNA extracted from either sample type. Sequenced sample: peripheral blood. The receptor chain draws on TRBV9 and TRBJ1-5; tentative D gene TRBD1, with 5 bases matching. The clonotype comes from a woman in her 70s with COVID-19, enrolled during active disease. The base sequence is TGTGCCAGCAGCCCCGCAGGGAGCAATCAGCCCCAGCATTTT. This translates into CASSPAGSNQPQHF.